The entry below describes one T cell receptor (beta chain). Its specificity is not known. CDR1 and CDR2 from the germline V gene are SGDLS and YYNGEE. This CDR3 spans 13 amino acids. The V gene lost 2 bases and the J gene lost 4 bases, with 8 bases spanning the gap. The sample belongs to a study of cytomegalovirus exposure and HLA in healthy donors. The PCR used 60 Vbeta and 13 Jbeta primers. Clones were sequenced by immunoSEQ multiplex PCR, and TCRdb holds only the in-frame ones, with some missing. Found here are 95,000 to 100,000 clones, around 67% of them singletons; the top ten hold approximately 1.8%. Overall study findings and caveats: A later analysis linked a missense variant in DCLRE1C to the trimming of TCR beta V and J genes. CMV serostatus stood as the only immune exposure information on hand. In a later analysis, several top co-occurrence clusters appeared linked to parvovirus B19, influenza, CMV and Epstein-Barr virus.

This chain links TRBV9 with TRBJ2-3, with TRBD1 as a possible D gene (5 bases). The sequencing input was PBMCs. The clonotype was recovered from a male donor in good health and CMV-seronegative. CDR3 loop: CASSVSGSDTQYF. CDR3 nucleotides: TGTGCCAGCAGCGTCTCAGGGTCAGATACGCAGTATTTT.